This T cell receptor beta chain emerged from a study of T cells in Graves' hyperthyroidism and ophthalmopathy (dated by TCRdb to 2018 to 2020). Regarding the complete study: Peripheral blood samples were taken at the time of initial diagnosis, prior to any treatment. To identify TCR V-J signatures that set the groups apart, the researchers used a discovery cohort of 100 patients, made up of 40 to 45 with Graves' ophthalmopathy and around 58 with stable Graves' hyperthyroidism. Prospective prediction of ophthalmopathy was tested in an independent validation cohort consisting of 18 to 20 hyperthyroidism patients and some 16 patients who later progressed to ophthalmopathy. The 75 to 100 discovery patients were randomly divided into training and test sets at a 7:3 ratio. Thyroid tissue and blood T-cell repertoires from several Graves' hyperthyroidism patients were also compared in the study. Once sampling was done, hyperthyroidism patients were given methimazole at a starting dose of 30 mg daily, whereas ophthalmopathy patients were given high-dose intravenous methylprednisolone. According to the paper, TCR Vbeta CDR3 sequencing was carried out on some 130 peripheral blood samples, which came from around 43 ophthalmopathy, some 73 hyperthyroidism and about 17 progressor patients.

What the research found in general, with its limitations: In validation, progression to ophthalmopathy was predicted by the model with 65% to 71% sensitivity and 72% to 85% specificity, a median of 6.5 months before onset. A model built on a 13 V-J signature distinguished ophthalmopathy from stable hyperthyroidism, reaching approximately 89% sensitivity and about 81% specificity in cross-validation and 80%/75% in testing. Most expanded thyroid clonotypes (frequency above 0.001) were also detected in blood, a finding suggesting that blood repertoires may reflect thyroid immune responses. No statistical method was used to fix the sample size in advance, and group allocation was not hidden from the investigators.

The junction carries 20 bases between V and J, which are trimmed by 4 bases and 7 bases respectively. The CDR3 holds 15 amino acids from the cysteine to the phenylalanine. Kept here is only the CDR3 DNA, which spans 45 bases and is read in frame from base 1. Per the germline V gene (reference sequence), SGHNT is the CDR1 and YYREEE is the CDR2. The TCR beta CDR3 regions were amplified from the RNA transcripts. The TCR CDR3 was subjected to a first round of RT-PCR using the HTBI primer set and the Qiagen OneStep RT-PCR kit. Libraries were constructed in a second round of multiplex PCR, after which size selection and purification were performed. The libraries were sequenced on an Illumina HiSeq2000 using paired-end 100 bp reads. Per the source publication's procedure: SOAPnuke was used to process the raw data, removing reads that contained adapters or uncalled bases, had a mean Phred below 15, or lacked an exact match to the constant primer or identifier. COPE v1.2.5 was used to merge the high-quality paired reads, and each unique nucleotide sequence was defined as a clonotype. Clonotypes were aligned to IMGT TRBV, TRBD and TRBJ reference segments using MiTCR v1.1. Only V-J combinations with frequency above 0.0001, covering approximately 99% of repertoires, were analysed. A TCS score was defined as the ratio between F50 (clonal expansion) and ExV (chaos), using BLOSUM62-based TCRdist between CDR3 peptides within each V-J. Welch's t-statistics and random forest reduced approximately 520 V-J features to 13, which were used in a naive Bayes classifier (R e1071). TCRdb reworked the public reads: Q25 trimming with fastp, MiXCR clone assembly, productive beta chains retained. Entries that share a CDR3 protein sequence are merged under the most common genes and DNA. TCRdb, not the authors, supplied the V and J calls. For this sample there are 410,000 or so distinct CDR3 sequences; roughly 14% appear just once. About 13% of the sample goes to the ten largest clones.

As regards this clonotype: The target of this receptor is not known. Base qualities were left out, and no much larger clone turns up one base away.

Moderately to severely active disease, a Clinical Activity Score of at least 3, a NOSPECS grade of at least 4, and a duration under 3 months were present in ophthalmopathy patients. Any patient with an uncontrolled infection, another autoimmune disease, pregnancy or lactation was excluded. Diagnoses relied on clinical symptoms, serum thyroxine and TRAb, thyroid ultrasound and orbital computed tomography. PBMCs were separated from around 9.1 ml of fresh peripheral blood using Ficoll-Paque density gradient centrifugation. Total RNA was extracted with Trizol reagent, and quality was checked on an Agilent 2100 Bioanalyzer.

The sequence joins TRBV5-4 to TRBJ1-2, and TRBD1 may be the D gene, going by 5 matching bases. The sequence came from a man younger than 30 with Graves' ophthalmopathy. Sequencing used blood. The nucleotide sequence is TGTGCCAGCAGCCCGGCGGGACGGGAAAGTTCTGGCTACACCTTC. Translated, it gives CASSPAGRESSGYTF.